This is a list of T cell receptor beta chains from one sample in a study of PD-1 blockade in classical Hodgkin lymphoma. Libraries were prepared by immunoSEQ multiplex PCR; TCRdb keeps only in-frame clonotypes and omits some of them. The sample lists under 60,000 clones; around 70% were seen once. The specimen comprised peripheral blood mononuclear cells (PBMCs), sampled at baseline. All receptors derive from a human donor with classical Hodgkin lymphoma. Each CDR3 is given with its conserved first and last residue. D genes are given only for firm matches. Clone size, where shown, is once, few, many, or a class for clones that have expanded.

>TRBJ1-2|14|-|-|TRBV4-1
CASSQIVEGHGYTF
TGCGCCAGCAGCCAAATTGTCGAAGGGCATGGCTACACCTTC
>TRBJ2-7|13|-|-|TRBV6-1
CASTSGDSYEQYF
TGTGCCAGCACGTCAGGGGATTCCTACGAGCAGTACTTC
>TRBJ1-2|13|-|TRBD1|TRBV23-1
CASSPTGVNGYTF
TGCGCCAGCAGCCCGACAGGGGTTAATGGCTACACCTTC
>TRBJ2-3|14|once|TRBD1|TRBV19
CASRDRDEADTQYF
TGTGCCAGTCGGGACAGGGACGAGGCAGATACGCAGTATTTT
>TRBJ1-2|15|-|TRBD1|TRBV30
CAWSVSGGQNYGYTF
TGTGCCTGGAGTGTATCAGGGGGGCAGAACTATGGCTACACCTTC
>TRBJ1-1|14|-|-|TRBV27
CASSFGGVQTEAFF
TGTGCCAGCAGTTTCGGGGGGGTACAAACTGAAGCTTTCTTT
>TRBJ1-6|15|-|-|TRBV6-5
CASSVTAERYSPLHF
TGTGCCAGCAGTGTAACAGCCGAGAGGTATTCACCCCTCCACTTT
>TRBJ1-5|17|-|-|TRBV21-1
CASSRPGKCYSNQPQHF
TGTGCCAGCAGCAGGCCGGGAAAATGCTATAGCAATCAGCCCCAGCATTTT
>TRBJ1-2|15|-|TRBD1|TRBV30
CASQGQGALNYGYTF
TGTGCCTCGCAAGGACAGGGGGCCTTGAACTATGGCTACACCTTC
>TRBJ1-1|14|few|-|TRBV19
CASSPWTGNTEAFF
TGTGCCAGTAGTCCTTGGACGGGGAACACTGAAGCTTTCTTT
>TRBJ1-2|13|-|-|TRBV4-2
CASSQDLNYGYTF
TGTGCCAGCAGCCAAGATCTTAACTATGGCTACACCTTC
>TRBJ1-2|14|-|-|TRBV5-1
CASSLEAGSGGYTF
TGCGCCAGCAGCTTGGAGGCAGGGTCGGGCGGCTACACCTTC
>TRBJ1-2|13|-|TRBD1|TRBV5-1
CASSPGGGYGYTF
TGCGCCAGCAGCCCAGGGGGTGGCTATGGCTACACCTTC
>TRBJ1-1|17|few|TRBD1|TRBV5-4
CASSSRDRGRRRTEAFF
TGTGCCAGCAGCTCTCGGGACAGGGGAAGGAGGAGAACTGAAGCTTTCTTT
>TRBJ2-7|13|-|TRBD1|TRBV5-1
CASSRTGANEQYF
TGCGCCAGCAGCAGGACAGGGGCGAACGAGCAGTACTTC
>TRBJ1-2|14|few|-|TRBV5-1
CASSYNTGNYGYTF
TGCGCCAGCAGCTACAACACAGGGAACTATGGCTACACCTTC
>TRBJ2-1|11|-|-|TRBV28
CASSLGGEQFF
TGTGCCTCCTCTCTGGGGGGTGAGCAGTTCTTC
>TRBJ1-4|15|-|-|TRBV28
CASSLYGAYNEKLFF
TGTGCCAGCAGTTTATATGGGGCCTATAATGAAAAACTGTTTTTT
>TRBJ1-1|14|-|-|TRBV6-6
CASSYSIVNTEAFF
TGTGCCAGCAGTTACTCGATCGTAAACACTGAAGCTTTCTTT
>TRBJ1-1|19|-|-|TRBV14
CASSQAYRGAGIWGTEAFF
TGTGCCAGCAGTCAAGCATACCGGGGGGCAGGGATATGGGGCACTGAAGCTTTCTTT
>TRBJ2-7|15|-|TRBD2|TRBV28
CASSLPLAPYYEQYF
TGTGCCAGCAGTTTGCCACTAGCGCCGTACTACGAGCAGTACTTC
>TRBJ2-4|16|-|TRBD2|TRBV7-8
CASSLAGGIAKNIQYF
TGTGCCAGCAGCTTAGCGGGGGGGATAGCCAAAAACATTCAGTACTTC
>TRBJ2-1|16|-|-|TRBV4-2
CASSQVGGSSYNEQFF
TGTGCCAGCAGCCAAGTTGGAGGCAGCTCCTACAATGAGCAGTTCTTC
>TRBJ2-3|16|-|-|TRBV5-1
CASSLRRASSTDTQYF
TGCGCCAGCAGCTTGAGAAGAGCCTCTAGCACAGATACGCAGTATTTT
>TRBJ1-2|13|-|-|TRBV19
CASSMPGLYGYTF
TGTGCCAGTAGTATGCCTGGTCTGTATGGCTACACCTTC
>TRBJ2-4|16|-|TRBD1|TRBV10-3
CAISPGTGGRGDIQYF
TGTGCCATCAGTCCCGGGACAGGGGGCCGGGGCGACATTCAGTACTTC
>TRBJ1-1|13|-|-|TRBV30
CAWSVHLGGEAFF
TGTGCCTGGAGTGTCCACTTAGGCGGTGAAGCTTTCTTT
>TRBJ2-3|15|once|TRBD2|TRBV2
CASSGLASGADTQYF
TGTGCCAGCAGCGGACTAGCAAGCGGCGCAGATACGCAGTATTTT
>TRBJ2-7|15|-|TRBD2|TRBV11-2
CASSLSLAGSYEQYF
TGTGCCAGCAGCTTAAGCCTAGCGGGGTCCTACGAGCAGTACTTC
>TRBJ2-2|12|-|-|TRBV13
CASSYAEGELFF
TGTGCCAGCAGCTATGCTGAGGGGGAGCTGTTTTTT
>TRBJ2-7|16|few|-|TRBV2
CASSEEVNPDNYEQYF
TGTGCCAGCAGTGAAGAGGTGAATCCGGACAACTACGAGCAGTACTTC
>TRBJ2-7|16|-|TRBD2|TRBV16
CASSQSDSGSSGEQYF
TGTGCCAGCAGCCAATCGGATAGCGGGAGCTCCGGGGAGCAGTACTTC
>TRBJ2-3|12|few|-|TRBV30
CAWKQGADTQYF
TGTGCCTGGAAGCAGGGAGCAGATACGCAGTATTTT
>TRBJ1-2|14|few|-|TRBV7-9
CASSLVGGGNGYTF
TGTGCCAGCAGCTTAGTAGGCGGGGGCAATGGCTACACCTTC
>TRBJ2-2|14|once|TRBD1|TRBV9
CASSDRGDAGELFF
TGTGCCAGCAGCGACAGGGGCGACGCCGGGGAGCTGTTTTTT
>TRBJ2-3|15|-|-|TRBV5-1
CASSSSVGGTDTQYF
TGCGCCAGCAGCTCTAGCGTTGGCGGCACAGATACGCAGTATTTT
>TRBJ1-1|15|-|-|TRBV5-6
CASSPTQGFGTEAFF
TGTGCCAGCAGCCCAACTCAGGGATTCGGGACTGAAGCTTTCTTT
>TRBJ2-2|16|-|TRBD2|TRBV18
CASSPTTGDYSGELFF
TGTGCCAGCTCACCCACGACCGGGGACTACTCCGGGGAGCTGTTTTTT
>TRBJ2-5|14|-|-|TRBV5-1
CASSFMAIQETQYF
TGCGCCAGCAGCTTCATGGCGATACAAGAGACCCAGTACTTC